The source of this T cell receptor (beta chain) is a study of blood T cell repertoires in COVID-19. This table comes from immunoSEQ multiplex PCR, and its TCRdb copy is limited to in-frame clones, with some not included. The sample comprises 140,000 to 150,000 clones, about 85% of which are singletons, and about 39% rests with the top ten. This clone occurred a few times. The receptor comes from a human donor in a cohort sampled during active COVID-19. The material sequenced was peripheral blood.

The CDR3 loop is CASSLQGGNSPLHF. In DNA form, the CDR3 reads TGTGCCAGCAGCTTACAGGGTGGTAATTCACCCCTCCACTTT. V is TRBV5-4 and J is TRBJ1-6, with D perhaps TRBD1 (6 bases). The ends were cut back, 2 bases at V and 6 bases at J, with 9 bases in the middle. Per the germline V gene, CDR1 is SGHNT and CDR2 is YYREEE (reference sequence). This CDR3 spans 14 amino acids. Using reference TRBV5-4 and TRBJ1-6 for the parts outside the CDR3, the full variable domain is ETGVTQSPTHLIKTRGQQVTLRCSSQSGHNTVSWYQQALGQGPQFIFQYYREEENGRGNFPPRFSGLQFPNYSSELNVNALELDDSALYLCASSLQGGNSPLHFGNGTRLTVT.